Listed below are T cell receptor beta chains from one sample, sequenced in a study of regulatory T cells in long-lasting Graves disease. TCRdb re-called the multiplex PCR reads through MiXCR, storing one row per CDR3 protein. The sample shows about 470,000 distinct CDR3 sequences, about a fifth of them seen only once. The source was peripheral blood mononuclear cells (PBMCs), collected when the disease was refractory, from a patient treated with antithyroid drugs. These receptors originate from a female donor with Graves disease. Each CDR3 is given with its conserved first and last residue. Fields, in order: J gene, D gene, V gene, clone size, CDR3 protein, CDR3 DNA. D genes are given only for firm matches. Clone size appears in some rows only: once, few, many, or a class for an expanded clone.

>TRBJ1-2|NA|TRBV29-1|many
CSVEFRLKGNYGYTF
TGCAGCGTTGAATTTCGGTTGAAAGGAAACTATGGCTACACCTTC
>TRBJ2-7|NA|TRBV4-1|NA
CASSPQRLVITNEQYF
TGCGCCAGCAGTCCCCAACGACTAGTGATCACCAACGAGCAGTACTTC
>TRBJ2-7|NA|TRBV7-2|NA
CASSMGLAIDEQYF
TGTGCCAGCAGCATGGGACTTGCGATCGACGAGCAGTACTTC
>TRBJ1-2|NA|TRBV6-1|many
CASSIRAPGALDGYTF
TGTGCCAGCAGTATCCGGGCCCCAGGGGCCTTGGATGGCTACACCTTC
>TRBJ2-7|TRBD2|TRBV7-9|NA
CASSFLAGDGEQYF
TGTGCCAGCAGCTTCTTAGCGGGAGATGGTGAGCAGTACTTC
>TRBJ1-6|NA|TRBV5-4|few
CASSLGLAISPLHF
TGTGCCAGCAGCTTGGGGTTAGCGATTTCACCCCTCCACTTT
>TRBJ2-6|NA|TRBV3-1|NA
CASSFRVAGANVLTF
TGTGCCAGCAGCTTCCGGGTTGCTGGGGCCAACGTCCTGACTTTC
>TRBJ1-5|NA|TRBV20-1|few
CSATEGPIWDGFNQPQHF
TGCAGTGCTACCGAGGGGCCGATATGGGACGGCTTCAATCAGCCCCAGCATTTT
>TRBJ1-5|TRBD1|TRBV5-1|many
CASSFTGGGNQPQHF
TGCGCCAGCAGCTTTACAGGGGGCGGAAATCAGCCCCAGCATTTT
>TRBJ2-5|NA|TRBV28|many
CASSSGKETQYF
TGTGCCAGCAGCTCAGGGAAAGAGACCCAGTACTTC
>TRBJ1-1|NA|TRBV28|many
CASRTQAGAKTEAFF
TGTGCCAGCAGGACACAAGCGGGGGCGAAGACTGAAGCTTTCTTT
>TRBJ2-7|TRBD2|TRBV6-5|many
CASSFPVDSGNYEQYF
TGTGCCAGCAGTTTCCCGGTAGATAGCGGGAACTACGAGCAGTACTTC
>TRBJ1-1|TRBD1|TRBV28|many
CASSFIGTGEAFF
TGTGCCAGCAGTTTTATAGGGACAGGTGAAGCTTTCTTT
>TRBJ2-7|TRBD1|TRBV28|many
CASRSSGGLNYEQYF
TGTGCCAGCAGATCATCAGGGGGTCTCAACTACGAGCAGTACTTC
>TRBJ1-6|NA|TRBV20-1|NA
CSARDWTEISPLHF
TGCAGTGCTAGAGATTGGACAGAGATTTCACCCCTCCACTTT
>TRBJ1-1|NA|TRBV9|NA
CASSGDFNTEAFF
TGTGCCAGCAGCGGGGACTTTAACACTGAAGCTTTCTTT
>TRBJ1-1|TRBD1|TRBV7-9|NA
CASSLAVLGTGSTEAFF
TGTGCCAGCAGCTTAGCGGTTCTAGGGACAGGGTCCACTGAAGCTTTCTTT
>TRBJ2-1|NA|TRBV15|few
CATGGGYNEQFF
TGTGCCACGGGAGGAGGATACAATGAGCAGTTCTTC
>TRBJ2-2|TRBD1|TRBV24-1|NA
CATGQVVSGELFF
TGTGCCACAGGACAGGTTGTCAGCGGGGAGCTGTTTTTT
>TRBJ2-2|NA|TRBV7-2|few
CASSAQTSSTGELFF
TGTGCCAGCAGCGCTCAGACTAGTTCGACCGGGGAGCTGTTTTTT
>TRBJ2-7|TRBD1|TRBV6-1|many
CASRDRDRYEQYF
TGTGCCAGCAGGGACAGGGACCGCTACGAGCAGTACTTC
>TRBJ1-2|NA|TRBV28|many
CASRLRGYGYTF
TGTGCCAGCCGGTTGAGGGGCTATGGCTACACCTTC
>TRBJ2-4|NA|TRBV30|many
CAWSDGQLRPQNIQYF
TGTGCCTGGAGTGACGGACAACTCAGACCCCAAAACATTCAGTACTTC
>TRBJ1-3|NA|TRBV12-3/TRBV12-4|many
CASSLGGRGGGNTIYF
TGTGCCAGCAGTTTAGGAGGAAGGGGCGGCGGAAACACCATATATTTT
>TRBJ1-6|NA|TRBV5-5|many
CASSLVGRLHF
TGTGCCAGCAGCTTGGTAGGGCGCCTCCACTTT
>TRBJ1-5|NA|TRBV28|many
CASSSPGQGYSNQPQHF
TGTGCCAGCAGCTCACCGGGACAAGGATATAGCAATCAGCCCCAGCATTTT
>TRBJ1-2|TRBD1|TRBV4-1|NA
CASSQDQGADVPYGYTF
TGCGCCAGCAGCCAAGATCAGGGGGCAGATGTTCCCTATGGCTACACCTTC
>TRBJ2-5|NA|TRBV28|many
CASSLWTRKETQYF
TGTGCCAGCAGTTTATGGACAAGAAAAGAGACCCAGTACTTC
>TRBJ1-1|NA|TRBV10-3|few
CAISPSPNTEAFF
TGTGCCATCAGCCCCTCTCCGAACACTGAAGCTTTCTTT
>TRBJ2-3|NA|TRBV3-1|NA
CASSQRTGLTDTQYF
TGTGCCAGCAGCCAACGAACAGGTCTAACAGATACGCAGTATTTT
>TRBJ2-7|TRBD2|TRBV28|NA
CASRGGTSFRYEQYF
TGTGCCAGCAGGGGAGGGACTAGCTTTAGGTACGAGCAGTACTTC
>TRBJ1-1|NA|TRBV20-1|many
CSAAESGTNTEAFF
TGCAGTGCTGCGGAGTCAGGGACCAACACTGAAGCTTTCTTT
>TRBJ2-7|TRBD1|TRBV19|NA
CASNPGGATTNEQYF
TGTGCCAGTAATCCAGGGGGCGCGACTACCAACGAGCAGTACTTC
>TRBJ2-2|NA|TRBV24-1|few
CATQGPANTGELFF
TGTGCCACCCAGGGACCAGCGAACACCGGGGAGCTGTTTTTT
>TRBJ2-3|NA|TRBV28|NA
CASSQRTDTQYF
TGTGCCAGCAGTCAAAGAACAGATACGCAGTATTTT
>TRBJ1-6|NA|TRBV12-3/TRBV12-4|many
CASGTLGGPPPLHF
TGTGCCAGCGGGACCCTCGGGGGCCCTCCACCCCTCCACTTT
>TRBJ1-5|NA|TRBV6-1|NA
CASMIGLGNQPQHF
TGTGCCAGCATGATCGGGTTAGGAAATCAGCCCCAGCATTTT
>TRBJ1-4|NA|TRBV2|many
CASNQDDVSKLFF
TGTGCCAGCAATCAAGACGACGTTTCAAAACTGTTTTTT
>TRBJ2-7|NA|TRBV6-2/TRBV6-3|many
CASSFAGIEQYF
TGTGCCAGCAGTTTTGCAGGGATCGAGCAGTACTTC
>TRBJ2-3|TRBD2|TRBV12-3/TRBV12-4|few
CASRTSVADTQYF
TGTGCCAGCAGGACTAGCGTGGCAGATACGCAGTATTTT